One sample yielded the 30 T cell receptor beta chains listed below, sequenced in a study of T cells in Graves' hyperthyroidism and ophthalmopathy. Amplification targeted TCR beta CDR3 regions from RNA transcripts. Carried out on the TCR CDR3, a first-round RT-PCR used the HTBI primer set. MiXCR was run by TCRdb on the multiplex PCR reads, yielding one entry per CDR3 protein. The table has approximately 640,000 distinct CDR3 sequences, just under 45% seen once. The sample comprised peripheral blood or thyroid tissue (not recorded which). Receptor source: an adult man with Graves' disease, either hyperthyroidism or ophthalmopathy (not recorded which).

This clonotype was picked up one time. The chain carries TRBV5-1 and TRBJ1-2, with TRBD1 as a possible D gene (6 bases). Germline V lookup: CDR1 SGHRS, CDR2 YFSETQ. V was trimmed by 3 bases and J by 4 bases, leaving 16 bases between them. The CDR3 loop spans 15 amino acids. CDR3 residues: CASSSAGGLTYGYTF. Here the CDR3 DNA reads TGCGCCAGCAGCTCGGCGGGGGGGCTGACCTATGGCTACACCTTC.

A word on this clonotype: It is likely a read error, because the conserved phenylalanine at the end of the CDR3 is missing. No DNA is shown, since the ends of the CDR3 on it are uncertain; the CDR3 is the one TCRdb lists. The rearrangement joins TRBV25-1 to TRBJ1-1. Germline lookup yields CDR1 MGHDK and CDR2 SYGVNS. Counting both end residues, the CDR3 totals 9 amino acids. CDR3 sequence: CASSELGLS.

This clonotype was detected only once. The genes are TRBV20-1 and TRBJ1-5, with 10 bases that match TRBD1. Per germline, CDR1 DFQATT and CDR2 SNEGSKA (reference sequence). This CDR3 region has 13 residues. Trimming at V came to 8 bases and at J to 3 bases, leaving 4 bases not matched to a gene. CDR3: CSCGTGANQPQHF. In DNA, the CDR3 is TGCAGTTGTGGGACAGGGGCCAATCAGCCCCAGCATTTT.

This clonotype occurred a few times. V is TRBV11-2 and J is TRBJ1-1; D might be TRBD1 (5 bases). The V gene lost 4 bases and the J gene lost 10 bases, with 22 bases spanning the gap. CDR3 length: 15 residues. The germline V gene has CDR1 SGHAT and CDR2 FQNNGV. CDR3 in amino acids: CASSYLRGIVGAAFF. DNA of the CDR3: TGTGCCAGCAGCTACCTTAGGGGTATAGTAGGAGCAGCTTTCTTT.

This chain connects TRBV10-2 to TRBJ2-7, with D unclear. V lost 0 bases, J lost 6 bases, and 6 bases lay in between. Germline loops: CDR1 WSHSY, CDR2 SAAADI. The CDR3 has 12 amino acids. In DNA form, the CDR3 reads TGCGCCAGCAGTGAGTCAGGGATCGAGCAGTACTTC. It is translated as CASSESGIEQYF.

The V gene is TRBV10-3, the J gene TRBJ1-5, with 10 bases aligning to TRBD1. V lost 4 bases, J lost 2 bases, and 5 bases stayed unmatched. This CDR3 is built from 16 residues. Germline-derived CDR1 and CDR2 are ENHRY and SYGVKD. CDR3 sequence reads: CAISAGTGDRNQPQHF. The CDR3 DNA sequence: TGTGCCATCAGTGCTGGGACAGGGGACCGCAATCAGCCCCAGCATTTT.

The J gene is TRBJ2-3, the V gene TRBV24-1; D perhaps matches TRBD1 (5 bases). Trimming stripped 4 bases from V and 3 bases from J, with 16 bases between. The length of the CDR3 is 16 residues. From germline, CDR1 is KGHDR and CDR2 SFDVKD. The CDR3 here is CATSEPGRVSTDTQYF. DNA for the CDR3: TGTGCCACCAGTGAGCCCGGCAGGGTATCGACAGATACGCAGTATTTT.

This clonotype has just a few counts. This chain uses TRBV7-8 with TRBJ2-7; no reliable D call. V was clipped by 1 base and J by 3 bases, with 13 bases between them. The length of the CDR3 is 15 residues. Germline CDR1 is SGHVS and CDR2 is FQNEAQ. The CDR3 bases are TGTGCCAGCAGCTTAGGTAGTCTTGGGCTCTACGAGCAGTACTTC. This encodes CASSLGSLGLYEQYF. Full variable domain (remainder filled in from reference TRBV7-8 and TRBJ2-7): GAGVSQSPRYKVAKRGQDVALRCDPISGHVSLFWYQQALGQGPEFLTYFQNEAQLDKSGLPSDRFFAERPEGSVSTLKIQRTQQEDSAVYLCASSLGSLGLYEQYFGPGTRLTVT.

This clonotype was seen just once. A much bigger clone sits one base away, suggesting this may be a read error. This sequence joins TRBV10-3 and TRBJ2-7; no reliable D call. The CDR3 is 15 amino acids. V was cut by 6 bases and J by 4 bases, with 19 bases left in between. The germline CDR1 and CDR2 sequences are ENHRY and SYGVKD. Here the CDR3 reads CAISFSGLDPYEQYF. The CDR3 DNA reads as TGTGCCATCAGCTTTTCCGGGCTCGACCCGTACGAGCAGTACTTC.

DNA for the CDR3: TGTGCCACCAGCAGCTTCGGGCAGCCCCAAGAGACCCAGTACTTC. Its translation: CATSSFGQPQETQYF. The chain employs TRBV15 and TRBJ2-5, with D hard to call. Deletions cut 3 bases from V and 1 base from J, with 12 bases between. From germline, CDR1 is LNHNV and CDR2 YYDKDF (reference sequence). The CDR3 has 15 residues.

This rearrangement joins TRBV19 to TRBJ1-5; a possible D gene is TRBD1 (5 bases). Per germline, CDR1 LNHDA and CDR2 SQIVND (reference sequence). The CDR3 is 11 amino acids. This chain's CDR3 is CAQGVGQPQHF. CDR3 bases: TGTGCTCAGGGCGTAGGCCAGCCCCAGCATTTT.

The rearrangement links TRBV19 to TRBJ1-5; D remains unclear. CDR1 LNHDA and CDR2 SQIVND come from the germline V gene (reference sequence). The CDR3 spans 12 residues. Between the trimmed V and J ends, which lost 6 bases and 6 bases, there was a span of 9 bases. DNA of the CDR3: TGTGCCAGTAGAACGGGAGGTCAGCCCCAGCATTTT. Its translation is CASRTGGQPQHF.

This clonotype was detected only a few times. The V call is TRBV6-6, the J call TRBJ1-6; no clear D. The CDR3 loop spans 13 amino acids. Trimming took off 6 bases at V and 9 bases at J, with 12 bases between the two ends. The germline V gene has CDR1 MNHNY and CDR2 SVGAGI (reference sequence). The CDR3 loop is CASRDGRASPLHF. CDR3 DNA: TGTGCCAGCAGGGATGGACGGGCTTCACCCCTCCACTTT.

The rearrangement uses TRBV6-5 and TRBJ1-5, with 8 bases matching TRBD1. CDR1 is MNHEY and CDR2 is SVGAGI in the germline V gene. The CDR3 spans 15 residues. V dropped 5 bases and J dropped 4; count of bases not matched to a gene: 7. The DNA of the CDR3 is TGTGCCAGCAGTCCCTCCCGACAGGGGAATCAGCCCCAGCATTTT. Protein: CASSPSRQGNQPQHF.

At least ten counts were recorded for this clonotype. The chain links TRBV9 to TRBJ1-2, with 7 positions matching TRBD1. J gave up 3 bases and V 1 base, and 9 bases lay outside the gene matches. The CDR3 sequence is 16 residues long. Looked up from germline, CDR1 is SGDLS and CDR2 is YYNGEE. DNA of the CDR3: TGTGCCAGCAGCGTAAGTTCCCGGGACAGCGACTATGGCTACACCTTC. Protein: CASSVSSRDSDYGYTF.

This clonotype was counted between two and nine times. The rearrangement joins TRBV12-3 or TRBV12-4 to TRBJ2-7, with D perhaps TRBD2 (6 bases). This CDR3 is built from 13 residues. Trimming cost V 3 bases and J 7 bases, with 13 bases left between them. The CDR3 DNA sequence: TGTGCCAGCAGTTTTCGCCAGGGAGGTGAGCAGTACTTC. Amino acid sequence: CASSFRQGGEQYF.

This chain uses TRBV5-1 with TRBJ1-4; a weak D match, TRBD1 (5 bases). The V end lost 0 bases, the J end lost 4 bases, and 10 bases lay between the germline ends. CDR1 and CDR2 from the germline V gene are SGHRS and YFSETQ. The CDR3 has 15 residues. CDR3 bases: TGCGCCAGCAGCTTGGAGGGGCAGGATAATGAAAAACTGTTTTTT. It codes for CASSLEGQDNEKLFF.

As for this clonotype: The junction departs from germline at one end; a sequencing error may be responsible. The chain carries TRBV6-1 and TRBJ2-7, with TRBD2 matching 13 bases. Germline V gene sequence: CDR1 MNHNS, CDR2 SASEGT. This CDR3 is 16 amino acids long. CDR3 nucleotides: TGTGCCAGCAGCCAACTAGCGGGAGGGCCAAGTGACGAGCGGTACTTC. The encoded protein is CASSQLAGGPSDERYF.

This clonotype was counted many times. This chain joins TRBV9 and TRBJ1-2; a weak D match, TRBD1 (5 bases). Trimming pared 0 bases from V and 4 bases from J, leaving 10 bases between. This CDR3 is 14 amino acids long. Germline V gene sequence: CDR1 SGDLS, CDR2 YYNGEE. CDR3 DNA sequence: TGTGCCAGCAGCGTAGGGTACGGGGGCTATGGCTACACCTTC. This gives the protein CASSVGYGGYGYTF.

The rearrangement links TRBV5-1 to TRBJ1-1; the D is unclear. This CDR3 contains 14 residues. V was cut by 4 bases and J by 1 base, with 11 bases left in between. Per germline, CDR1 SGHRS and CDR2 YFSETQ. This CDR3 is CASSKGTTNTEAFF. The CDR3 nucleotides read TGCGCCAGCAGCAAAGGCACCACGAACACTGAAGCTTTCTTT.

The CDR3 loop is CATSRASSGATGELFF. As DNA, the CDR3 is TGTGCCACCAGCAGAGCAAGCTCTGGGGCCACCGGGGAGCTGTTTTTT. The gene calls are TRBV15 and TRBJ2-2; D perhaps matches TRBD1 (5 bases). Trimming removed 1 base at V and 4 bases at J, with 13 bases between. Germline CDR1 and CDR2: LNHNV and YYDKDF (reference sequence). The CDR3 is 16 amino acids.

This clonotype has more than one count but fewer than ten. Given a much more abundant clone one base away, this may be a read error. V and J are TRBV6-6 and TRBJ2-5; weak D call: TRBD2 (5 bases). The CDR3 extends over 14 amino acids. V was clipped by 5 bases and J by 5 bases, with 15 bases between them. Looked up from germline, CDR1 is MNHNY and CDR2 is SVGAGI (reference sequence). The CDR3 coding sequence is TGTGCCAGCAGTGAGAGTGAGGGTTTGGAGACCCAGTACTTC. Its translation: CASSESEGLETQYF.

In DNA form, the CDR3 reads TGTGCCAGCAGCGTAGACCCGGGGACAGGGGTAAAGACTGAAGCTTTCTTT. This translates into CASSVDPGTGVKTEAFF. The chain links TRBV9 to TRBJ1-1, with TRBD1 identical over 10 bases. V lost 0 bases to trimming and J lost 5 bases; unmatched junction nucleotides: 10. Germline assignment: CDR1 SGDLS and CDR2 YYNGEE. The CDR3 spans 17 residues.

The J gene is TRBJ1-2, the V gene TRBV7-9; possibly TRBD1 for D (5 bases). This CDR3 comprises 14 residues. Germline values: CDR1 SEHNR, CDR2 FQNEAQ (reference sequence). V was pared by 3 bases and J by 4 bases, with 12 bases between. In DNA, the CDR3 is TGTGCCAGCAGCTTCTGGGGCAGAATCTATGGCTACACCTTC. Its translation: CASSFWGRIYGYTF.

About this clonotype itself: A read error may be the cause here, since a much bigger clone is one base away. The chain recombines TRBV29-1 with TRBJ2-7; D unclear. Germline CDR1 and CDR2: SQVTM and ANQGSEA. This CDR3 has 11 amino acids. Trimming removed 4 bases at V and 6 bases at J, with 10 bases between. The CDR3 nucleotides are TGCAGCGTTGGGGGTATTTCCGAGCAGTACTTC. It translates to CSVGGISEQYF.

This clonotype was recorded at least ten times. Here the CDR3 reads CATSRGGRMNTEAFF. CDR3 nucleotide sequence: TGTGCCACCAGCAGAGGGGGGAGAATGAACACTGAAGCTTTCTTT. The V and J genes are TRBV15 and TRBJ1-1, with D perhaps TRBD1 (5 bases). The CDR3 has 15 residues. V was clipped by 1 base and J by 0 bases, with 9 bases between them. The germline V gene has CDR1 LNHNV and CDR2 YYDKDF (reference sequence).

This sequence joins TRBV6-5 and TRBJ2-5; 7 bases fit TRBD2. CDR3 size: 15 residues. J was trimmed by 1 base and V by 5 bases; bases with no gene match: 7. CDR1 and CDR2 (germline): MNHEY, SVGAGI. The CDR3 region is CASSAAGAIQETQYF. CDR3 bases: TGTGCCAGCAGTGCGGCGGGAGCCATCCAAGAGACCCAGTACTTC.

This clonotype was detected once. A much larger clone lies a single base off, so this may be a read error. This sequence joins TRBV20-1 and TRBJ1-6; a weak D match, TRBD1 (5 bases). The CDR3 loop spans 14 amino acids. CDR1 and CDR2 from the germline V gene are DFQATT and SNEGSKA (reference sequence). Written as DNA, the CDR3 is TGCGGTGCGCGAGGGGAGGGGTCTGGATCACCCCTCCACTTT. It yields the protein CGARGEGSGSPLHF.

Remarks on this clonotype: Being one base from a much bigger clone, this may be a read error. No DNA is shown, since the ends of the CDR3 on it are uncertain; the CDR3 is the one TCRdb lists. The chain couples TRBV29-1 to TRBJ1-2; the DNA was not compared with TRBD1, the D call given in the table. The germline gives CDR1 SQVTM, CDR2 ANQGSEA. Inclusive of both ends, the CDR3 amounts to 13 amino acids. The CDR3 sequence is CSEETGTNYGCTF.

Many counts were recorded for this clonotype. The chain employs TRBV29-1 and TRBJ1-2, with 9 bases matching TRBD1. Germline-derived CDR1 and CDR2 are SQVTM and ANQGSEA. V gave up 6 bases and J gave up 2 bases; unmatched junction bases: 7. The CDR3 covers 14 residues. The CDR3, as DNA: TGCAGCGTAAACTCCGGGACAGGGAACTATGGCTACACCTTC. This encodes CSVNSGTGNYGYTF.